This T cell receptor (beta chain) originates from a study of identical twins. This clonotype was counted once. TCRdb used MiXCR to reprocess the 5' RACE reads, holding one entry per CDR3 protein. Among fewer than 900,000 distinct CDR3 sequences listed, 15% to 20% were seen once. The CDR3 covers 16 residues. The V end lost 9 bases, the J end lost 0 bases, and 17 bases lay between the germline ends. Germline V gene lookup returns CDR1 MNHNS and CDR2 SASEGT. The sample was also reused in another study, on T cells expressing NK-cell markers. As reported in that work: Specificity for HCMV among expanded NKG2C+ T cell clones was not established.

The receptor comes from a woman between 18 and 30 years old in good health. The sample consisted of PBMCs. The rearrangement uses TRBV6-1 and TRBJ2-2, with D possibly being TRBD1 or TRBD2 (5 bases each). CDR3 coding DNA: TGTGCCAGACCGCCGGGACCACCAGCGAACACCGGGGAGCTGTTTTTT. Its protein is CARPPGPPANTGELFF.